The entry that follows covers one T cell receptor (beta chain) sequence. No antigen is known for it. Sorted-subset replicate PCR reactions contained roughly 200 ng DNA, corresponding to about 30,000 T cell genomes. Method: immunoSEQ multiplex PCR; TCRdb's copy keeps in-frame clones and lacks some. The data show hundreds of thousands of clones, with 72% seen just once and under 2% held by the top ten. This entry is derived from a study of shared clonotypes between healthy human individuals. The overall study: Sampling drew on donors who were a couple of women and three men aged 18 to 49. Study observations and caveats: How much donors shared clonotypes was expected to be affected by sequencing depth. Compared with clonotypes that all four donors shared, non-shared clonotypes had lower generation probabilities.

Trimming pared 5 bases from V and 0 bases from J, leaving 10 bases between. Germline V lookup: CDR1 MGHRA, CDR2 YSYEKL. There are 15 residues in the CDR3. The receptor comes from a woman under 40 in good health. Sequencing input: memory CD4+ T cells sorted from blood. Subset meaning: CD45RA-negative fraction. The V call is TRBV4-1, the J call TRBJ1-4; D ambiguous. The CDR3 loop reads CASSDYSSTNEKLFF. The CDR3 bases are TGCGCCAGCAGCGACTACTCTTCAACTAATGAAAAACTGTTTTTT.